The source of this T cell receptor beta chain is a study of shared clonotypes between healthy human individuals. Method: immunoSEQ multiplex PCR; TCRdb's copy keeps in-frame clones and lacks some. The table has around 700,000 clones, around two thirds seen once. The V end lost 5 bases, the J end lost 2 bases, and 15 bases lay between the germline ends. Germline CDR1 MNHNS, CDR2 SASEGT. The CDR3 loop spans 15 amino acids. This TCR came from a woman in her twenties or thirties in good health. Sequenced: memory CD4+ T cells sorted from blood. Subset indicated: CD45RA-negative fraction. The rearrangement uses TRBV6-1 and TRBJ1-1, with a weak D call TRBD1 (6 bases). The CDR3 region is CASSPQSTGNTEAFF. CDR3 in DNA: TGTGCCAGCAGTCCCCAATCGACAGGTAACACTGAAGCTTTCTTT.